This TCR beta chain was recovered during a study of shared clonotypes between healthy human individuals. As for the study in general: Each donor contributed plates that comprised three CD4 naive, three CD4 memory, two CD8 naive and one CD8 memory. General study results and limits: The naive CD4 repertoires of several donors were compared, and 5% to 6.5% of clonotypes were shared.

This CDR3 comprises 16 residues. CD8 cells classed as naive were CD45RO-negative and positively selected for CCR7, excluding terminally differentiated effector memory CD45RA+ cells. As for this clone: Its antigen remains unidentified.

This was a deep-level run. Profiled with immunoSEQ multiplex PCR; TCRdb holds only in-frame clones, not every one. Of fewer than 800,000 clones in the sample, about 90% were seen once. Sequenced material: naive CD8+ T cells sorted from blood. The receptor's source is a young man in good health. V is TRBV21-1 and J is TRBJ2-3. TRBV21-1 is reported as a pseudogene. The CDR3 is CASSALGVITTDTQYF. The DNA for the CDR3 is TGTGCCAGCAGCGCCTTGGGGGTGATTACCACAGATACGCAGTATTTT.